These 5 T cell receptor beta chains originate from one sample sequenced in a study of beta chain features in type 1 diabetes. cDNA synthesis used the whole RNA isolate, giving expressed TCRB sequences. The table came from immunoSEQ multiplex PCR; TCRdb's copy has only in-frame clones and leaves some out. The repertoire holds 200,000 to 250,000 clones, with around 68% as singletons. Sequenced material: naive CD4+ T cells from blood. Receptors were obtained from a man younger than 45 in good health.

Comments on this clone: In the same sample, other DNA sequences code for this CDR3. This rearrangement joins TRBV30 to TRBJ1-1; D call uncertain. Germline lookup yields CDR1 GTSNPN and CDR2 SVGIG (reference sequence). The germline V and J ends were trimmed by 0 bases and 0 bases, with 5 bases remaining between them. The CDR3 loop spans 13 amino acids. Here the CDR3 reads CAWSVQLNTEAFF. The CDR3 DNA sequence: TGTGCCTGGAGTGTACAATTGAACACTGAAGCTTTCTTT.

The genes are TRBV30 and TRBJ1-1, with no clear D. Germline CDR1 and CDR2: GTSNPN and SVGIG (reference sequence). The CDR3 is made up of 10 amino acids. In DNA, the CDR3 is TGTGCAGGGTCGAACACTGAAGCTTTCTTT. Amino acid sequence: CAGSNTEAFF.

The CDR3 loop is CASSQRTSKQYF. As DNA, the CDR3 is TGTGCCAGCAGCCAACGGACATCTAAGCAGTACTTC. The chain uses TRBV7-2 and TRBJ2-7, with D perhaps TRBD1 (5 bases). V was shortened by 5 bases and J by 8 bases, with 13 bases between the two germline ends. In germline, CDR1 is SGHTA, CDR2 FQGNSA. The CDR3 consists of 12 residues. Full variable domain (outside the CDR3, taken from reference TRBV7-2 and TRBJ2-7): GAGVSQSPSNKVTEKGKDVELRCDPISGHTALYWYRQSLGQGLEFLIYFQGNSAPDKSGLPSDRFSAERTGGSVSTLTIQRTQQEDSAVYLCASSQRTSKQYFGPGTRLTVT.

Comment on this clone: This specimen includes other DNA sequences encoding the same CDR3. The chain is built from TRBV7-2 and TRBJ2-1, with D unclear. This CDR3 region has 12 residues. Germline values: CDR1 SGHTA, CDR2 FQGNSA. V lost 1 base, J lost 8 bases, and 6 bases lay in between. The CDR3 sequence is CASSLVLDEQFF. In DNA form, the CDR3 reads TGTGCCAGCAGCTTAGTCCTGGATGAGCAGTTCTTC.

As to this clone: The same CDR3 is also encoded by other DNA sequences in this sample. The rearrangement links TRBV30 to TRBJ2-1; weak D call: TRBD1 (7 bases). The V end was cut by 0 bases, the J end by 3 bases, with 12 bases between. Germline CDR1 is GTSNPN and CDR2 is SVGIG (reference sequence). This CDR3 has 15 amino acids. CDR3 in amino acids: CAWSVRQGGYNEQFF. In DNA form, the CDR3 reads TGTGCCTGGAGTGTACGACAGGGAGGCTACAATGAGCAGTTCTTC.